This T cell receptor (beta chain) was observed in a study of T cells in Graves' hyperthyroidism and ophthalmopathy. Whole-study findings and limits: Blood also contained most expanded thyroid clonotypes above 0.001.

The J segment lost 4 bases and the V segment lost 9 bases, leaving 6 bases of the junction unmatched. The CDR3 contains 13 residues. Germline assignment: CDR1 SGHNT and CDR2 YYREEE (reference sequence). This clonotype showed up many times. Its antigen is unknown. RNA transcripts provided the source from which TCR beta CDR3 regions were amplified. The HTBI primer set served for first-round RT-PCR of the TCR CDR3. TCRdb re-called the multiplex PCR reads through MiXCR, storing one row per CDR3 protein. The table shows 150,000 or so distinct CDR3 sequences, with about 9% occurring only once. Diagnoses were made from clinical symptoms, serum measures (thyroxine and TRAb), thyroid ultrasound and orbital computed tomography.

This clonotype originated in a woman younger than 35 with Graves' hyperthyroidism that later progressed to Graves' ophthalmopathy. The rearrangement uses TRBV5-4 and TRBJ2-5; 10 bases are a match to TRBD1. The sequenced sample was blood. The CDR3 DNA reads as TGTGCCACAGAGACAGGGGGCAGAGAGACCCAGTACTTC. Translated: CATETGGRETQYF.